The entry below describes one T cell receptor (beta chain). The sample belongs to a study of technical replicates of blood from a few donors. V dropped 7 bases and J dropped 5; count of bases not matched to a gene: 5. Looked up from germline, CDR1 is MNHNS and CDR2 is SASEGT. There are 13 residues in the CDR3. Produced via immunoSEQ multiplex PCR; TCRdb's table is partial and in-frame only. The sample lists about 61,000 clones; less than 98% were seen once. The chain couples TRBV6-1 to TRBJ2-5; 9 bases map to TRBD2. The TCR was taken from a human donor in good health. Sequencing was done on a sample of T cells isolated from PBMCs. CDR3 sequence reads: CASKREAWETQYF. As DNA, the CDR3 is TGTGCCAGCAAGCGGGAGGCGTGGGAGACCCAGTACTTC.